The 10 T cell receptor beta chains below come from one sample, sequenced in a study of T cells after yellow fever vaccination (dated by TCRdb to the late 2010s). This sample's treatment or condition label indicates: live attenuated yellow fever vaccine strain. Library creation used 5' RACE. These reads were obtained on an Illumina HiSeq 2500. Starting from the raw public reads, TCRdb applied fastp trimming at Q25, assembled clones with MiXCR and retained in-frame beta chains. Identical CDR3 protein sequences are pooled into one entry, listed with their most common genes and DNA. The sample includes 450,000 to 600,000 distinct CDR3 sequences, with roughly 13% observed a single time. Jointly, the top ten make up over 13% of the sample. The sequences come from PBMCs, collected on the day of the yellow fever booster vaccination. All receptors come from a man aged 30 to 45 who received the YFV17D yellow fever vaccine.

This sequence joins TRBV18 and TRBJ2-3, with a weak D call TRBD1 (6 bases). The CDR3 runs 14 residues. Trimming took 4 bases from V and 4 from J, leaving 12 bases between them. From germline, CDR1 is KGHSH and CDR2 LQKENI. The DNA of the CDR3 is TGTGCCAGCTCACGGGACACCCTTGCAGATACGCAGTATTTT. This codes for CASSRDTLADTQYF.

This clonotype showed up just a few times. The chain carries TRBV9 and TRBJ2-5; D possibly corresponds to TRBD1 (6 bases). Germline assignment: CDR1 SGDLS and CDR2 YYNGEE. The ends were cut back, 4 bases at V and 5 bases at J, with 21 bases in the middle. CDR3 length: 16 residues. The DNA of the CDR3 is TGTGCCAGCAGCATACCAGGGGCGAGGGGCGAGGAGACCCAGTACTTC. It is translated as CASSIPGARGEETQYF. The complete variable domain, with remaining parts taken from reference TRBV9 and TRBJ2-5, reads DSGVTQTPKHLITATGQRVTLRCSPRSGDLSVYWYQQSLDQGLQFLIQYYNGEERAKGNILERFSAQQFPDLHSELNLSSLELGDSALYFCASSIPGARGEETQYFGPGTRLLVL.

This rearrangement joins TRBV18 to TRBJ2-6, with D unresolved. The V end was cut by 10 bases, the J end by 3 bases, with 13 bases between. Per germline, CDR1 KGHSH and CDR2 LQKENI. This CDR3 is 14 amino acids long. The CDR3 sequence: CATLPTSGANVLTF. The CDR3 bases are TGTGCCACCTTACCGACCAGTGGGGCCAACGTCCTGACTTTC.

The rearrangement joins TRBV5-8 to TRBJ1-5; tentative D call: TRBD1 (6 bases). The CDR3 length is 13 residues. Germline CDR1 and CDR2: SGHTS and YDEGEE. Trimming removed 6 bases from V and 9 bases from J, with 16 bases in between. In nucleotides, the CDR3 is TGTGCCAGCAAACTACAGGGCTCACCGCCCCAGCATTTT. It is translated as CASKLQGSPPQHF.

This clonotype was counted only a few times. The rearrangement uses TRBV5-1 and TRBJ1-2; TRBD1 matches at 10 bases. This CDR3 has 15 amino acids. The V gene's germline CDR1 is SGHRS and CDR2 YFSETQ. The V segment lost 3 bases and the J segment 4 bases; nucleotides outside the gene matches: 6. CDR3 bases: TGCGCCAGCAGCTCCGGACAGGGGGGAGGCTATGGCTACACCTTC. As protein: CASSSGQGGGYGYTF.

This chain joins TRBV5-1 and TRBJ2-1, with TRBD2 identical over 15 bases. The trim removed 4 bases at V and 13 bases at J, leaving 12 bases unmatched. The CDR3 is 16 amino acids. The germline gives CDR1 SGHRS, CDR2 YFSETQ. The CDR3 DNA follows: TGCGCCAGCAGCCAAACGTCCGGGACTAGCGGGAGGCTTCAGTTCTTC. This codes for CASSQTSGTSGRLQFF.

The CDR3 coding sequence is TGTGCCAGCTCACCACCCGGGACAGGGGGCCTCGAGCAGTACTTC. Protein: CASSPPGTGGLEQYF. The chain has TRBV18 and TRBJ2-7, with 12 bases lining up with TRBD1. There are 15 residues in the CDR3. Per germline, CDR1 KGHSH and CDR2 LQKENI. V trimming: 0 bases; J trimming: 6 bases; junction bases outside the gene matches: 3.

This clonotype was found many times. CDR3 in DNA: TGTGCCAGCAGCTTATTCGTGGCCTCGGGCTATGGCTACACCTTC. It codes for CASSLFVASGYGYTF. V gene TRBV7-2 combines with J gene TRBJ1-2, with D unclear. Trimming took 2 bases from V and 4 from J, leaving 14 bases between them. Germline V lookup: CDR1 SGHTA, CDR2 FQGNSA. The CDR3 is 15 residues long.

V and J are TRBV20-1 and TRBJ2-2; no clear D gene. Germline CDR1 and CDR2: DFQATT and SNEGSKA (reference sequence). The CDR3 contains 13 residues. Deletions cut 5 bases from V and 10 bases from J, with 17 bases between. The CDR3 loop is CSASDRSGEELFF. The CDR3, as DNA: TGCAGTGCTTCGGACCGCTCAGGCGAGGAGCTGTTTTTT.

The chain links TRBV7-9 to TRBJ2-3, with 7 bases lining up with TRBD2. The V and J ends lost 6 bases and 4 bases, in that order; junction bases with no gene match: 10. From germline, CDR1 is SEHNR and CDR2 FQNEAQ (reference sequence). The CDR3 is 15 amino acids. The CDR3 loop is CASSWGLHSADTQYF. CDR3 in DNA: TGTGCCAGCAGTTGGGGACTACATTCTGCAGATACGCAGTATTTT.